In its sample, the clone carrying this T cell receptor beta chain was seen once. V gave up 5 bases and J gave up 6 bases, with 15 bases separating them. This CDR3 has 14 amino acids. Germline V gene lookup returns CDR1 SGHVS and CDR2 FNYEAQ. Several immunoSEQ plates received, in even portions, the genomic DNA of each subset. Sorted-subset replicate PCRs used 200 ng DNA, about 30,000 T cell genomes. Here immunoSEQ multiplex PCR was the method, and the copy in TCRdb shows in-frame clones only, minus some. The sample lists some 87,000 clones; 60% to 70% were seen once. These data come from a study of shared clonotypes between healthy human individuals. Study-wide context: In total, the donors were two women and a few men aged 18 to 49. Three CD4 naive, three CD4 memory, two CD8 naive and one CD8 memory plate were used per donor.

The receptor's source is a man aged 30 to 45 in good health. Sequences were obtained from memory CD8+ T cells sorted from blood. As to subset: CD45RO+ cells pooled with CCR7-negative TemRA cells. The chain carries TRBV7-6 and TRBJ2-3; D is uncertain. The CDR3 sequence is CASSPTRFGDTQYF. Here the CDR3 DNA reads TGTGCCAGCAGCCCCACCCGGTTTGGGGATACGCAGTATTTT.